This T cell receptor (beta chain) emerged from a study of cytomegalovirus exposure and HLA in healthy donors. This PCR relied on a set of 60 Vbeta primers and 13 Jbeta primers. Some clones are missing from TCRdb's copy, which holds only in-frame ones; the method was immunoSEQ multiplex PCR. The repertoire holds under 200,000 clones, with about 77% as singletons. Study conclusions and caveats: Among the CMV-associated chains, three were confirmed in vitro as specific for CMV antigens.

About this clone: Its antigen is unknown.

V shed 2 bases and J shed 3 bases, with 19 bases lying between them. CDR3 length: 17 amino acids. Germline assignment: CDR1 MDHEN and CDR2 SYDVKM. Sequencing was carried out using PBMCs. This chain connects TRBV28 to TRBJ1-2, with D hard to call. This TCR derives from a middle-aged woman in good health and CMV-seropositive. The CDR3 bases are TGTGCCAGCAGTTTACGAGCTTACAGAAACGTCTACTATGGCTACACCTTC. Amino acids: CASSLRAYRNVYYGYTF.